This TCR beta chain was identified in a study of graft-versus-host responses after intestinal transplantation. Germline V gene lookup returns CDR1 SSHAT and CDR2 FNYEAQ (reference sequence). This CDR3 comprises 13 residues. V shed 5 bases and J shed 9 bases, with 11 bases lying between them. Concerning this clone: Its specificity is unknown.

Sequenced by immunoSEQ multiplex PCR; TCRdb stores in-frame clones only, minus some. The repertoire includes about 100,000 clones, roughly 84% of them detected once, and approximately 0.88% sits in the top ten. The chain joins TRBV7-7 to TRBJ1-6; D not resolved. This TCR derives from a human donor who received an intestinal transplant. Sequences were derived from unstimulated CD4+ T cells sorted from spleen or lymph node cells, sampled before intestinal transplant. Written as DNA, the CDR3 is TGTGCCAGCAGCGAAGACCGAGGTTCACCCCTCCACTTT. Translated, it gives CASSEDRGSPLHF.